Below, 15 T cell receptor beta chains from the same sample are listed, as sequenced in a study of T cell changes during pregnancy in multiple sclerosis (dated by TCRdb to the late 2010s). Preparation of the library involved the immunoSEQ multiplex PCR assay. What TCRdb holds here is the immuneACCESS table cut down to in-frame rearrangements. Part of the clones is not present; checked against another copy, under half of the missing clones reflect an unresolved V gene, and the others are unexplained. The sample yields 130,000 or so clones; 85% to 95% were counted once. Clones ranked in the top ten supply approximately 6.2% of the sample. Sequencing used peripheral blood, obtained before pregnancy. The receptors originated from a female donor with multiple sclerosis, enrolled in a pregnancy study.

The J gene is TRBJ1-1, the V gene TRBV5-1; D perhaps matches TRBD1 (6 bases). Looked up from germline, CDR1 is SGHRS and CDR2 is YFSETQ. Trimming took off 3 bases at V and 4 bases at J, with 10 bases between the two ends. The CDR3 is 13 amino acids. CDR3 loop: CASSSTGTTEAFF. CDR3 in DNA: TGCGCCAGCAGCTCAACAGGGACCACTGAAGCTTTCTTT.

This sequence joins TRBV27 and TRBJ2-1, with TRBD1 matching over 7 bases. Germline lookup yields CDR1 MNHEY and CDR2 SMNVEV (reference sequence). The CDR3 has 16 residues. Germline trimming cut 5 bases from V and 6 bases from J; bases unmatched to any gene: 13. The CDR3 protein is CASSNVPGQIFNEQFF. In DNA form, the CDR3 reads TGTGCCAGCAGTAATGTACCGGGACAGATTTTCAATGAGCAGTTCTTC.

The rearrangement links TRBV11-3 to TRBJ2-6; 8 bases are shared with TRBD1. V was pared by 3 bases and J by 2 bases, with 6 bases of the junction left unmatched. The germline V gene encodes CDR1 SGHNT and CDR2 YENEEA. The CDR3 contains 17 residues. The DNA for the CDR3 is TGTGCCAGCAGCTTCAGTCAGGGGGCGCCTGGGGCCAACGTCCTGACTTTC. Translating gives CASSFSQGAPGANVLTF.

CDR3 amino acids: CASSLRLAGANHNEQFF. CDR3 nucleotides: TGTGCCAGCAGTTTACGACTAGCGGGGGCCAACCACAATGAGCAGTTCTTC. The chain is built from TRBV27 and TRBJ2-1; TRBD2 agrees at 12 bases. Germline V CDR1 and CDR2: MNHEY, SMNVEV (reference sequence). V dropped 2 bases and J dropped 5; count of bases not matched to a gene: 7. This CDR3 is 17 amino acids long.

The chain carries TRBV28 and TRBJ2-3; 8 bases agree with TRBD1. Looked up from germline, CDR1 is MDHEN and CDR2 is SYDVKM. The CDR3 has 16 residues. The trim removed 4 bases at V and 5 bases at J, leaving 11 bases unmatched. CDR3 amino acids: CASSSRGLAWVDTQYF. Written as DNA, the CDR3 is TGTGCCAGCAGTTCCAGGGGGCTGGCCTGGGTAGATACGCAGTATTTT.

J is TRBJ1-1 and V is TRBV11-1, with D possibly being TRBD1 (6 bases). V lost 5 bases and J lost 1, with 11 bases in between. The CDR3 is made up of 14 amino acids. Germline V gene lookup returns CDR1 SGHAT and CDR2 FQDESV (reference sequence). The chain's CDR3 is CASSLRGSNTEAFF. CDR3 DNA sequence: TGTGCCAGCAGCCTCAGGGGTTCGAACACTGAAGCTTTCTTT.

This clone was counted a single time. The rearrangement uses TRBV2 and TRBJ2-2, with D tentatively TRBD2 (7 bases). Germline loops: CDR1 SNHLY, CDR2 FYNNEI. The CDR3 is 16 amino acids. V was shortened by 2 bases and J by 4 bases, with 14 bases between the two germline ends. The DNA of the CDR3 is TGTGCCAGCAGTGAAAACGGGGGGCGAGGCACCGGGGAGCTGTTTTTT. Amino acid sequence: CASSENGGRGTGELFF.

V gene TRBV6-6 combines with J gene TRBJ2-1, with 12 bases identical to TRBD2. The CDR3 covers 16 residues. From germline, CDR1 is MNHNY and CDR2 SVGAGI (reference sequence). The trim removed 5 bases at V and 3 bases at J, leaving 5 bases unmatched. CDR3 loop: CASSRRTSGNYNEQFF. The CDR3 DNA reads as TGTGCCAGCAGTCGACGGACTAGCGGGAACTACAATGAGCAGTTCTTC.

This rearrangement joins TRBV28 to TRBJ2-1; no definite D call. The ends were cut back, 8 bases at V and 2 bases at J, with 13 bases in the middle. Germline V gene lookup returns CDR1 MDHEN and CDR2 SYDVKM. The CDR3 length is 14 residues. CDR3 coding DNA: TGTGCCAGCCAACGCGGTCTCCCCTACAATGAGCAGTTCTTC. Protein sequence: CASQRGLPYNEQFF.

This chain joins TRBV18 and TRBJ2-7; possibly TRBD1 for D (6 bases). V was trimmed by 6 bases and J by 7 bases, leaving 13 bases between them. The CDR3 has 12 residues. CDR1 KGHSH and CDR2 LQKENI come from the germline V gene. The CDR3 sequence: CASSGPRGEQYF. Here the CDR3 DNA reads TGTGCCAGCTCTGGGCCGAGGGGGGAGCAGTACTTC.

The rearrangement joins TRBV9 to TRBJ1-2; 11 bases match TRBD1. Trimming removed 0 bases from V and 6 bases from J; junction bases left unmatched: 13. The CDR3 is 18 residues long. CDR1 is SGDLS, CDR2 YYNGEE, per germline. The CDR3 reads CASSVALSRGQGGDGYTF. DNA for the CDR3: TGTGCCAGCAGCGTAGCACTGTCGAGGGGACAGGGGGGGGATGGCTACACCTTC.

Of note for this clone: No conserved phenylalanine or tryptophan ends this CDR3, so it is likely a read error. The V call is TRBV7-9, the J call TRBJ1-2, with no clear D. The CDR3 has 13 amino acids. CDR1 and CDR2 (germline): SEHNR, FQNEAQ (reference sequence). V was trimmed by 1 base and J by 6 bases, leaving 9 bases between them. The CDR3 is CASSLGVTNGYTL. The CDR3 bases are TGTGCCAGCAGCTTAGGCGTCACTAATGGCTACACCCTC.

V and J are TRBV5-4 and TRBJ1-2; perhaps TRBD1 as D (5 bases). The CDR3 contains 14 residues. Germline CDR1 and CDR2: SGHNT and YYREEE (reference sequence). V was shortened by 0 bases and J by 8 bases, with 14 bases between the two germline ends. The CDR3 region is CASSLARTSGGYTF. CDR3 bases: TGTGCCAGCAGCTTGGCGCGGACAAGTGGCGGCTACACCTTC.

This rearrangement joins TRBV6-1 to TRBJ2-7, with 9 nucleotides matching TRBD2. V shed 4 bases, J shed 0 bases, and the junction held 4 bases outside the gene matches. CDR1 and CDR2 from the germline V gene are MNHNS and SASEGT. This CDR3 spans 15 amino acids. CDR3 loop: CASSVAGALSYEQYF. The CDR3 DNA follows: TGTGCCAGCAGTGTAGCGGGAGCCCTCTCCTACGAGCAGTACTTC.

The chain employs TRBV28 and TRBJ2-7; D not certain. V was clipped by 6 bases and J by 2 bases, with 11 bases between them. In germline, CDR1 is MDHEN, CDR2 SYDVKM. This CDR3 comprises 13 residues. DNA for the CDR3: TGTGCCAGCAGGACTTTTCGTCCCTACGAGCAGTACTTC. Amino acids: CASRTFRPYEQYF.